This T cell receptor beta chain was documented in a study of OX40 agonist ivuxolimab in advanced cancers. Across the whole study: Cancers in dose escalation were hepatocellular, melanoma, renal cell and head and neck. Anti-PD-1, anti-PD-L1 or anti-CTLA-4 therapy given earlier was allowed, and 40% had some. Study observations and caveats: The specificity for antigen of the expanded peripheral T cells was not determined.

The CDR3 extends over 13 amino acids. Germline V lookup: CDR1 LNHDA, CDR2 SQIVND (reference sequence). V was shortened by 6 bases and J by 4 bases, with 12 bases between the two germline ends. As for this clone: The antigen is undetermined.

Produced via immunoSEQ multiplex PCR; TCRdb's table is partial and in-frame only. Here the sample spans 55,000 to 65,000 clones, 85% being singletons. The specimen comprised CD4+ or CD8+ T cells sorted from blood, sampled in a trial of the OX40 agonist ivuxolimab. The V and J genes are TRBV19 and TRBJ1-2; D possibly corresponds to TRBD1 (5 bases). The TCR was taken from an adult with an advanced solid tumor such as melanoma, head and neck, liver or kidney cancer. CDR3 protein: CASSPNRIYGYTF. CDR3 nucleotides: TGTGCCAGTAGCCCGAACAGGATCTATGGCTACACCTTC.